The following is a TCR beta chain sequence with its context. Its antigen target is currently unknown. The sample holds no much larger clone one base away, and base qualities are not on file. TCRbeta CDR3 regions were amplified from genomic DNA using the immunoSEQ Assay, a bias-controlled multiplex PCR. On the authors' methods: Nucleated cell counts per sample were estimated from amplification of reference gene primers within the assay. To quantify the absolute abundance of each unique TCRbeta CDR3 rearrangement, sequence reads were collapsed and filtered. For each sample, productive Simpson clonality was calculated as the square root of Simpson's diversity index over productive rearrangements. Held by TCRdb, this immuneACCESS table contains in-frame sequences only and omits some clones. Under half of the omission traces to an unresolved V gene where checked; the cause of the rest is unknown. V, J and clone size are those of that table, while D and trimming were read from the DNA. The sample table lists about 26,000 clones, around 67% of them with a count of one. The ten biggest clones cover under 7.5% of the sample.

These data come from a study of blood T cell repertoires in COVID-19 (dated by TCRdb to the early 2020s). The study in broad terms: Samples from collaborators originated in the United States, Italy and Spain and spanned both the acute and convalescent phases of COVID-19. Where available, HLA class I and class II types were obtained from metadata supplied by the sample provider rather than from assay-based typing. Subjects who had been exposed to COVID-19, were actively infected with it, or had recovered from it provided the deeply sampled blood TCRbeta repertoires that made up the dataset. A de-identified subject ID, COVID-19 status, age in years and sex were almost always included in the sample metadata. A freely available public database, intended as a resource for researchers studying the immune response to SARS-CoV-2, is where the repertoires were released. The samples were drawn from two sources: the first 160 participants of the ongoing ImmuneRACE study, and 1,000 to 1,500 subjects contributed by 6 global collaborators. The material from the prospective study consisted of cDNA or gDNA derived from T cells, B-cell-depleted T cells, or PBMCs. Summary of the overall study and its limitations: The quantity of clinical and demographic metadata differed by source and by participant and was supplied without curation.

Trimming takes 2 bases from V and 11 bases from J, and the germline ends sit 12 bases apart. The CDR3 measures 12 amino acids from cysteine to phenylalanine. The sequence is cut down to CDR3 DNA, 36 bases in frame from base 1. Whole blood was collected in K2EDTA tubes by collaborating institutions according to the institutions' own protocols. For TCRbeta analysis, collaborators shipped samples as frozen whole blood, isolated PBMCs, or DNA extracted from either of those sample types. This TCR came from a man aged 55 to 70 with active or convalescent COVID-19. The rearrangement joined TRBV12-3 or TRBV12-4 to TRBJ1-1, with the D gene not confidently named. Sequenced: peripheral blood. The encoded CDR3 is CASSLSPPRAFF. The DNA sequence is given as TGTGCCAGCAGTTTATCTCCCCCTAGGGCTTTCTTT.